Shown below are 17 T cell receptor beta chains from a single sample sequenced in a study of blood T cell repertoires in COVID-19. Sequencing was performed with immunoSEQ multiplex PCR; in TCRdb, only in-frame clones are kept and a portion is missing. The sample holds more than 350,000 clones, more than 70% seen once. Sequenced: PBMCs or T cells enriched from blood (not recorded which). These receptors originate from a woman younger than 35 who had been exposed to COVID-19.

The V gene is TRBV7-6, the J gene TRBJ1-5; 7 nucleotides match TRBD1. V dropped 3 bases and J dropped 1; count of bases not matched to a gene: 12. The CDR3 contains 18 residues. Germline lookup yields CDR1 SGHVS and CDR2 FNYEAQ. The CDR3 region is CASSLALQGGGSNQPQHF. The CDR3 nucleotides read TGTGCCAGCAGCTTGGCCCTTCAGGGGGGTGGCAGCAATCAGCCCCAGCATTTT. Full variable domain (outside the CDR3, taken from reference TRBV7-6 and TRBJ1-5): GAGVSQSPRYKVTKRGQDVALRCDPISGHVSLYWYRQALGQGPEFLTYFNYEAQQDKSGLPNDRFSAERPEGSISTLTIQRTEQRDSAMYRCASSLALQGGGSNQPQHFGDGTRLSIL.

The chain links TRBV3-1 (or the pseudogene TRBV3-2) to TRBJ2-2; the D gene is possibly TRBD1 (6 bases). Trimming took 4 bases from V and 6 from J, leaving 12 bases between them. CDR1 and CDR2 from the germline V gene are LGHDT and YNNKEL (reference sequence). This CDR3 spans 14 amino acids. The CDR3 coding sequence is TGTGCCAGCAGCCTGACCAACAGGGCCGGGGAGCTGTTTTTT. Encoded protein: CASSLTNRAGELFF.

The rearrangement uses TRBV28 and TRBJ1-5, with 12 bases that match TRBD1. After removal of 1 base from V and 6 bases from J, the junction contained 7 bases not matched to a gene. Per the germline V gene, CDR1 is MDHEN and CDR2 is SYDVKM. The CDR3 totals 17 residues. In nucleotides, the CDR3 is TGTGCCAGCAGTTTATACACCGGGACAGGGGGCGGTCAGCCCCAGCATTTT. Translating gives CASSLYTGTGGGQPQHF.

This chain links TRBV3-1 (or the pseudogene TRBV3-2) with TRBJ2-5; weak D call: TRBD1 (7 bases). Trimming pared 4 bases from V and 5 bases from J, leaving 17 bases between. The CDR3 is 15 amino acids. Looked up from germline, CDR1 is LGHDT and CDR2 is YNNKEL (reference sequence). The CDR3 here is CASSPQQGRKETQYF. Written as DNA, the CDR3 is TGTGCCAGCAGCCCTCAACAGGGGAGGAAGGAGACCCAGTACTTC.

The CDR3 loop is CASSEDRGLGELFF. The CDR3 coding sequence is TGTGCCAGCAGTGAAGACAGGGGGTTGGGGGAACTGTTTTTT. This chain links TRBV2 with TRBJ1-4, with 8 positions matching TRBD1. Looked up from germline, CDR1 is SNHLY and CDR2 is FYNNEI. The CDR3 is 14 amino acids. With V trimmed by 1 base and J by 12 bases, 7 bases remained unmatched. Full variable domain (outside the CDR3, taken from reference TRBV2 and TRBJ1-4): EPEVTQTPSHQVTQMGQEVILRCVPISNHLYFYWYRQILGQKVEFLVSFYNNEISEKSEIFDDQFSVERPDGSNFTLKIRSTKLEDSAMYFCASSEDRGLGELFFGSGTQLSVL.

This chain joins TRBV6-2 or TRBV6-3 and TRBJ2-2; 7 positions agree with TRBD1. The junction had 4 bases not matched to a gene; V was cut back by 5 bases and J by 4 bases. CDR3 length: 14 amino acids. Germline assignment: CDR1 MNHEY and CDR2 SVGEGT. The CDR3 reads CASSPTGTTGELFF. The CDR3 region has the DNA TGTGCCAGCAGTCCGACAGGGACCACCGGGGAGCTGTTTTTT.

CDR3 DNA sequence: TGTGCCATCGGGGGGACTAGCGGGGTTTTTACGCAGTATTTT. It encodes CAIGGTSGVFTQYF. V gene TRBV10-3 combines with J gene TRBJ2-3; TRBD2 agrees at 13 bases. V shed 8 bases, J shed 8 bases, and the junction held 7 bases outside the gene matches. The CDR3 covers 14 residues. Germline loops: CDR1 ENHRY, CDR2 SYGVKD.

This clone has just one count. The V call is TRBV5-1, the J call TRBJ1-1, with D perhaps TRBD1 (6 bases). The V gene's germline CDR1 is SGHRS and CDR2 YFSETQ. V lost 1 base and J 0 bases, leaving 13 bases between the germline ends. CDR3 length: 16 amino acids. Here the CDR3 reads CASSLSQGLMNTEAFF. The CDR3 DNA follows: TGCGCCAGCAGCTTGTCTCAGGGGCTTATGAACACTGAAGCTTTCTTT.

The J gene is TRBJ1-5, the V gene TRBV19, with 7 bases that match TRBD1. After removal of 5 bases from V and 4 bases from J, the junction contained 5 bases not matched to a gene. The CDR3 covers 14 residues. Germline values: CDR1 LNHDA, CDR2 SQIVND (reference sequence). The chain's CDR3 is CASSLQGINQPQHF. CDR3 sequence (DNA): TGTGCCAGTAGTCTACAGGGGATTAATCAGCCCCAGCATTTT.

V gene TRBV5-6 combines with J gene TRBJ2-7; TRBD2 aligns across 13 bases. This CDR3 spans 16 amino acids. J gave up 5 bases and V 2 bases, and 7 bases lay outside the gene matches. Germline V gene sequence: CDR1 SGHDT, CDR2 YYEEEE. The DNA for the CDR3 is TGTGCCAGCAGCTTCCGGACTAGCGGGAGCATCGACGAGCAGTACTTC. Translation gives CASSFRTSGSIDEQYF.

CDR3 loop: CASTQGQIQNTEAFF. The CDR3 bases are TGTGCCAGCACCCAAGGACAGATCCAGAACACTGAAGCTTTCTTT. The chain carries TRBV6-5 and TRBJ1-1, with D maybe TRBD1 (6 bases). CDR1 and CDR2 from the germline V gene are MNHEY and SVGAGI. The CDR3 runs 15 residues. V was cut by 7 bases and J by 1 base, with 16 bases left in between.

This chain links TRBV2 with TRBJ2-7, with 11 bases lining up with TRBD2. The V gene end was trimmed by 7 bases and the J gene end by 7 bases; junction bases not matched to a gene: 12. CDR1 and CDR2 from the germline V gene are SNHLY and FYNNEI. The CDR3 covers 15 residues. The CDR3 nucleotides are TGTGCCAGCAACCTAGCGGGAGGCTCTCGGGAGGAGCAGTACTTC. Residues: CASNLAGGSREEQYF.

This CDR3 is CASSQVAGDRDEKLFF. CDR3 sequence (DNA): TGCGCCAGCAGCCAAGTAGCTGGGGACAGGGACGAAAAACTGTTTTTT. The rearrangement joins TRBV4-3 to TRBJ1-4; 9 bases fit TRBD1. CDR3 length: 16 residues. Germline V CDR1 and CDR2: LGHNA, YSLEER. The V gene end was trimmed by 1 base and the J gene end by 8 bases; junction bases not matched to a gene: 8.

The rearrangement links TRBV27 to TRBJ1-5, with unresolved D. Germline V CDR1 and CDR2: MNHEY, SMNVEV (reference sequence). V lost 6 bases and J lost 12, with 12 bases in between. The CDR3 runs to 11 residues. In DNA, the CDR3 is TGTGCCAGCAGCCCTACTTTCATCCAGCATTTT. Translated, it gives CASSPTFIQHF.

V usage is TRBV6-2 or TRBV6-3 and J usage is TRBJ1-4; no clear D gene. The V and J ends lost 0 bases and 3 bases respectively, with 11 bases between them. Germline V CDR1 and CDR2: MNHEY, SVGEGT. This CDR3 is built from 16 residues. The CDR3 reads CASSYSAGYPNEKLFF. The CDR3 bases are TGTGCCAGCAGTTACTCGGCGGGGTATCCTAATGAAAAACTGTTTTTT.

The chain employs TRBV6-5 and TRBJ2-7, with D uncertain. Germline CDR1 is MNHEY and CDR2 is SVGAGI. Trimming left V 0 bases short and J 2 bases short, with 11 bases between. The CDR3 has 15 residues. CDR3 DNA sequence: TGTGCCAGCAGTTACTCGGCAGGTCGACCCTACGAGCAGTACTTC. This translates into CASSYSAGRPYEQYF.

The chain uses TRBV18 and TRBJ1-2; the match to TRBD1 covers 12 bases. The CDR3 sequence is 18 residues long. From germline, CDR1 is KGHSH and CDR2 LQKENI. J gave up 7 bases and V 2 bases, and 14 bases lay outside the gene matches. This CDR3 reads CASSPTWPGTGGQGGYTF. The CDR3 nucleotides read TGTGCCAGCTCACCAACCTGGCCAGGGACAGGGGGCCAGGGTGGCTACACCTTC.